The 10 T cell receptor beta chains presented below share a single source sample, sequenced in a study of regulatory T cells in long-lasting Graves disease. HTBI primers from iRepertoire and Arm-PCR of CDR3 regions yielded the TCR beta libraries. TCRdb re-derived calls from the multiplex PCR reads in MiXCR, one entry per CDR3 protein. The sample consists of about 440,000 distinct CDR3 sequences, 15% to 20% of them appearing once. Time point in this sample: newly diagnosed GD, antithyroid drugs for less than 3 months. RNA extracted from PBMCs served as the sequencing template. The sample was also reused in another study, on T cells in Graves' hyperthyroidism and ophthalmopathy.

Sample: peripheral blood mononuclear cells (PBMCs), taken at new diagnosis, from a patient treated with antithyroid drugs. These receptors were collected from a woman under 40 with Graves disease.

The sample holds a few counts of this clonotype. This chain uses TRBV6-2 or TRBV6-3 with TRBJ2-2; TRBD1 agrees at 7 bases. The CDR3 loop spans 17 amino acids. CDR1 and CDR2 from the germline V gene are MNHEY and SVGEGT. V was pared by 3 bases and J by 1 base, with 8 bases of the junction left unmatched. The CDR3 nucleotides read TGTGCCAGCAGTTATCTACCGGGACAGAAGAACACCGGGGAGCTGTTTTTT. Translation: CASSYLPGQKNTGELFF.

CDR3 in amino acids: CASSLRAAGSYNEQFF. For the CDR3, the DNA is TGTGCCAGCAGTTTAAGAGCTGCGGGATCCTACAATGAGCAGTTCTTC. This sequence joins TRBV27 and TRBJ2-1; weak D call: TRBD2 (6 bases). Germline values: CDR1 MNHEY, CDR2 SMNVEV (reference sequence). V lost 2 bases, J lost 1 base, and 12 bases lay in between. The CDR3 has 16 amino acids.

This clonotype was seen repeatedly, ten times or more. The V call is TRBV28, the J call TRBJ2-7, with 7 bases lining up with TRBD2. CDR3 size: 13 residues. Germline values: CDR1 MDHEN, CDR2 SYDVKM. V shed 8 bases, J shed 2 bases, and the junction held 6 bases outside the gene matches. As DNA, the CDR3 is TGTGCCAGCGGCGGGAGCTCCCCCTACGAGCAGTACTTC. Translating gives CASGGSSPYEQYF.

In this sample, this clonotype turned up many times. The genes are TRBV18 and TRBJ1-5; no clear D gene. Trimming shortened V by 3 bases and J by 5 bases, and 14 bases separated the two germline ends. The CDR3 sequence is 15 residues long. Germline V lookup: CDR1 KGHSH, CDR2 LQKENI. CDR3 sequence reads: CASSPGSPADQPQHF. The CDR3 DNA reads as TGTGCCAGCTCACCCGGGTCCCCAGCAGATCAGCCCCAGCATTTT.

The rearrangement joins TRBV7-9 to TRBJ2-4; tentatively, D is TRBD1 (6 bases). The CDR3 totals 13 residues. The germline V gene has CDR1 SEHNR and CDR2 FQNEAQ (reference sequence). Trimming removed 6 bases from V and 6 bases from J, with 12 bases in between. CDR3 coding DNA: TGTGCCAGCAGGGAGGCAGGGGCAAACATTCAGTACTTC. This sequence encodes CASREAGANIQYF.

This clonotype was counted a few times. The CDR3 reads CSARVGTGNGGYTF. The CDR3 DNA reads TGCAGTGCTAGAGTCGGGACAGGGAATGGCGGCTACACCTTC. The rearrangement links TRBV20-1 to TRBJ1-2; 9 nucleotides align to TRBD1. The CDR3 covers 14 residues. V was pared by 1 base and J by 8 bases, with 8 bases of the junction left unmatched. Germline V gene sequence: CDR1 DFQATT, CDR2 SNEGSKA (reference sequence).

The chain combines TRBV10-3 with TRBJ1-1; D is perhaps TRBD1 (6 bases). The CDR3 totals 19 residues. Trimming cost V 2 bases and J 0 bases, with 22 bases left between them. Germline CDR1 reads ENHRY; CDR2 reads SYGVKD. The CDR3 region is CAISETHRRGIPMNTEAFF. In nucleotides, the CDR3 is TGTGCCATCAGTGAGACACATCGCAGGGGCATCCCAATGAACACTGAAGCTTTCTTT.

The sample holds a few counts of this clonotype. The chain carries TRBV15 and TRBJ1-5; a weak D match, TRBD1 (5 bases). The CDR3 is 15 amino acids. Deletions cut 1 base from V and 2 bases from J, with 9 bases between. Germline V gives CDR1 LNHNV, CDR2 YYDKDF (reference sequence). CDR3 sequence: CATSRGGAGNQPQHF. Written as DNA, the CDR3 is TGTGCCACCAGCAGAGGCGGGGCTGGCAATCAGCCCCAGCATTTT.

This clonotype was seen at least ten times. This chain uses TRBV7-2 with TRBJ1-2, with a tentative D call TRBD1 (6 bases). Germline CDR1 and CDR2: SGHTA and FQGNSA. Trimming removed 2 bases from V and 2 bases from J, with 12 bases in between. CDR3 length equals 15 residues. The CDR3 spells CASSLFTGPNYGYTF. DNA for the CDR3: TGTGCCAGCAGCTTATTCACAGGGCCCAACTATGGCTACACCTTC.

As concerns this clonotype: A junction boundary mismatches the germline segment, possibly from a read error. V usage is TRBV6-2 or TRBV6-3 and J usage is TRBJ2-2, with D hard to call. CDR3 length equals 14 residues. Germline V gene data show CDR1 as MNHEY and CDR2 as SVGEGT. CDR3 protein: CTSIKEQNTGELFF. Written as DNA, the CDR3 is TGTACCAGCATTAAGGAGCAGAACACCGGGGAGCTGTTTTTT.